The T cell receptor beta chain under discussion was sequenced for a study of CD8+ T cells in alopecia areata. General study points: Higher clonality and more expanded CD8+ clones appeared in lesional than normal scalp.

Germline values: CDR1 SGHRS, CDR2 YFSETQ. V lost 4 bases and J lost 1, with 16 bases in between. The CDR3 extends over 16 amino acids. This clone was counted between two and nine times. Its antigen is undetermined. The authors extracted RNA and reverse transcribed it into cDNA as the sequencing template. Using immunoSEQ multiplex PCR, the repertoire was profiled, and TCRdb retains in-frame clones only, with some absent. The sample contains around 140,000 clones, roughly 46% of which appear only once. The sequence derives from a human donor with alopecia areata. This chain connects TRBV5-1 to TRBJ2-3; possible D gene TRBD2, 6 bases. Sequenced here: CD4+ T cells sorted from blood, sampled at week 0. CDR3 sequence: CASSPGSSGRTDTQYF. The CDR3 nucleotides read TGCGCCAGCAGCCCCGGGAGTTCCGGGCGCACAGATACGCAGTATTTT.